These 21 T cell receptor beta chains share one sample of origin, sequenced in a study of blood T cell repertoires in COVID-19 (dated by TCRdb to 2018 to 2021). The library came from the immunoSEQ multiplex PCR assay. As stored in TCRdb, this immuneACCESS dataset retains in-frame rearrangements with V and J assigned. A fraction of the clones does not appear; measured against another copy, unresolved V genes explain less than half of the discrepancy, and the remainder lacks a known reason. This sample gives a few hundred thousand clones in total; roughly four fifths of them show up just once. Together, the top ten hold about 9% of the sample. Sequenced input: PBMCs or T cells enriched from blood (not recorded which). The receptors stem from a man aged 35-49 years who had recovered from COVID-19.

This chain connects TRBV4-1 to TRBJ2-7; TRBD1 matches 9 bases. The V gene's germline CDR1 is MGHRA and CDR2 YSYEKL. Losses at the gene ends were 3 bases for V and 6 bases for J; bases not matched to a gene: 15. This CDR3 is 17 amino acids long. CDR3 nucleotide sequence: TGCGCCAGCAGCCACGCCTCGGCCGGGACAGGGAGCCGCGAGCAGTACTTC. Amino acids: CASSHASAGTGSREQYF.

This chain links TRBV7-8 with TRBJ1-1; unclear D gene. The CDR3 runs to 13 residues. The V gene lost 1 base and the J gene lost 3 bases, with 6 bases spanning the gap. CDR1 is SGHVS and CDR2 is FQNEAQ in the germline V gene. The CDR3 region is CASSLDRDTEAFF. The DNA of the CDR3 is TGTGCCAGCAGCTTAGATAGAGACACTGAAGCTTTCTTT.

The rearrangement joins TRBV27 to TRBJ1-1, with D uncertain. CDR3 length equals 17 residues. The V and J ends lost 5 bases and 4 bases respectively, with 23 bases between them. Germline CDR1 is MNHEY and CDR2 is SMNVEV (reference sequence). The DNA for the CDR3 is TGTGCCAGCAGTCCACGGGCCGGTAATGAGGAGGGCACTGAAGCTTTCTTT. Translation: CASSPRAGNEEGTEAFF.

This clone has ten or more counts. The J gene is TRBJ2-7, the V gene TRBV5-4; 10 nucleotides line up with TRBD1. Unmatched junction bases numbered 3, after V lost 2 bases and J lost 4 bases. This CDR3 comprises 14 residues. Germline V lookup: CDR1 SGHNT, CDR2 YYREEE (reference sequence). CDR3 nucleotide sequence: TGTGCCAGCAGCTTTGGGACAGGGGATTACGAGCAGTACTTC. It translates to CASSFGTGDYEQYF.

The chain recombines TRBV30 with TRBJ2-3, with 9 bases identical to TRBD2. Trimming at V came to 2 bases and at J to 2 bases, leaving 8 bases not matched to a gene. Per the germline V gene, CDR1 is GTSNPN and CDR2 is SVGIG (reference sequence). The CDR3 has 16 amino acids. The CDR3 sequence: CAWSTGTSSYTDTQYF. The CDR3 DNA reads as TGTGCCTGGAGTACCGGGACTAGCAGTTACACAGATACGCAGTATTTT.

In this sample, this clone turned up many times. The chain joins TRBV19 to TRBJ2-7; TRBD1 agrees at 8 bases. The ends lost 2 bases at V and 2 bases at J; junction bases unmatched: 5. Germline V gene data show CDR1 as LNHDA and CDR2 as SQIVND (reference sequence). This CDR3 has 15 amino acids. This chain's CDR3 is CASSITGTGAYEQYF. In nucleotides, the CDR3 is TGTGCCAGTAGTATAACTGGGACAGGAGCCTACGAGCAGTACTTC.

This chain uses TRBV30 with TRBJ2-1; 10 bases line up with TRBD2. V lost 2 bases to trimming and J lost 7 bases; unmatched junction nucleotides: 8. This CDR3 comprises 15 residues. Germline V gene sequence: CDR1 GTSNPN, CDR2 SVGIG (reference sequence). CDR3 sequence (DNA): TGTGCCTGGAGTAGGGCTAGCGGGAGTTCTAATGAGCAGTTCTTC. Amino acid sequence: CAWSRASGSSNEQFF.

This chain connects TRBV18 to TRBJ2-1, with 7 bases aligning to TRBD1. After removal of 3 bases from V and 3 bases from J, the junction contained 8 bases not matched to a gene. Germline V CDR1 and CDR2: KGHSH, LQKENI. The CDR3 loop spans 16 amino acids. CDR3 sequence: CASSPRQGTSYNEQFF. For the CDR3, the DNA is TGTGCCAGCTCACCCCGACAGGGAACGAGCTACAATGAGCAGTTCTTC.

This chain connects TRBV7-9 to TRBJ1-2, with a weak D call TRBD1 (6 bases). The CDR3 is 16 residues long. V dropped 5 bases and J dropped 0 bases, with 16 bases sitting between them. Germline lookup yields CDR1 SEHNR and CDR2 FQNEAQ (reference sequence). CDR3 coding DNA: TGTGCCAGCAGCCCGACTCACGGACAGTCTAACTATGGCTACACCTTC. Its protein is CASSPTHGQSNYGYTF.

V usage is TRBV5-6 and J usage is TRBJ1-5; no reliable D call. Trimming took 1 base from V and 0 from J, leaving 14 bases between them. Germline CDR1 reads SGHDT; CDR2 reads YYEEEE. The CDR3 totals 17 residues. CDR3 bases: TGTGCCAGCAGCTTGTGGGCAGAGAGCTATAGCAATCAGCCCCAGCATTTT. Translated: CASSLWAESYSNQPQHF.

The chain uses TRBV7-7 and TRBJ2-2; TRBD2 agrees at 11 bases. J gave up 1 base and V 5 bases, and 9 bases lay outside the gene matches. Germline CDR1 reads SSHAT; CDR2 reads FNYEAQ (reference sequence). The CDR3 totals 18 residues. CDR3 amino acids: CASSGTSGNPWNTGELFF. The DNA of the CDR3 is TGTGCCAGCAGCGGGACTAGCGGAAACCCGTGGAACACCGGGGAGCTGTTTTTT.

The J gene is TRBJ2-1, the V gene TRBV24-1, with 13 nucleotides matching TRBD2. This CDR3 has 15 residues. J lost 10 bases, V lost 3 bases, and 5 bases had no gene match. Germline-derived CDR1 and CDR2 are KGHDR and SFDVKD. This CDR3 is CATSDGTSGAREQFF. The CDR3 region has the DNA TGTGCCACCAGTGATGGGACTAGCGGGGCACGGGAGCAGTTCTTC.

V usage is TRBV9 and J usage is TRBJ2-3; 8 bases align to TRBD2. The CDR3 runs to 18 residues. With 0 bases clipped from V and 2 bases from J, the junction kept 11 bases outside the gene matches. The germline V gene encodes CDR1 SGDLS and CDR2 YYNGEE. The CDR3 protein is CASSVEVSSGSYTDTQYF. CDR3 nucleotide sequence: TGTGCCAGCAGCGTAGAAGTTTCTAGCGGGTCCTACACAGATACGCAGTATTTT.

In its sample, this clone was seen many times. This rearrangement joins TRBV5-6 to TRBJ2-5, with D tentatively TRBD2 (5 bases). This CDR3 spans 16 amino acids. Germline V gives CDR1 SGHDT, CDR2 YYEEEE. Trimming took off 0 bases at V and 5 bases at J, with 17 bases between the two ends. This CDR3 reads CASSLAILGSWETQYF. The CDR3 DNA sequence: TGTGCCAGCAGCTTGGCGATCCTTGGGAGTTGGGAGACCCAGTACTTC.

The genes are TRBV3-1 (or the pseudogene TRBV3-2) and TRBJ2-5, with 10 bases fitting TRBD2. This CDR3 comprises 15 residues. Germline V gene sequence: CDR1 LGHDT, CDR2 YNNKEL (reference sequence). J was trimmed by 4 bases and V by 1 base; bases with no gene match: 3. This CDR3 is CASSQGTSGAETQYF. Written as DNA, the CDR3 is TGTGCCAGCAGCCAAGGGACTAGCGGCGCAGAGACCCAGTACTTC.

This sequence joins TRBV5-1 and TRBJ1-3; the D is unclear. Trimming removed 5 bases at V and 4 bases at J, with 13 bases between. CDR1 is SGHRS and CDR2 is YFSETQ in the germline V gene. CDR3 length: 14 amino acids. CDR3 region: CASRVGDAGNTIYF. The CDR3 nucleotides read TGCGCCAGCAGAGTCGGGGATGCAGGAAACACCATATATTTT.

The chain uses TRBV7-2 and TRBJ1-2; D perhaps matches TRBD1 (6 bases). This CDR3 is built from 13 residues. Between the trimmed V and J ends, which lost 4 bases and 5 bases, there was a span of 11 bases. Germline V gene data show CDR1 as SGHTA and CDR2 as FQGNSA. CDR3 amino acids: CASSSKGGYGYTF. The CDR3 DNA follows: TGTGCCAGCAGCTCCAAGGGGGGGTATGGCTACACCTTC.

This chain uses TRBV20-1 with TRBJ1-6, with D possibly matching TRBD1 (5 bases). Trimming removed 3 bases from V and 0 bases from J, with 18 bases in between. The length of the CDR3 is 18 residues. The germline CDR1 and CDR2 sequences are DFQATT and SNEGSKA (reference sequence). CDR3 sequence: CSASKGRALSSYNSPLHF. The CDR3 DNA reads as TGCAGTGCTAGTAAAGGCAGGGCGCTGAGCTCCTATAATTCACCCCTCCACTTT.

This clone appeared a single time. This chain connects TRBV25-1 to TRBJ2-7, with 9 bases identical to TRBD1. The germline V gene encodes CDR1 MGHDK and CDR2 SYGVNS. J was trimmed by 3 bases and V by 5 bases; bases with no gene match: 8. The CDR3 covers 15 residues. CDR3 nucleotide sequence: TGTGCCAGCAGTACAACCGGGACAGGGCTCTACGAGCAGTACTTC. Its protein product is CASSTTGTGLYEQYF.

The gene calls are TRBV7-2 and TRBJ2-6; D unresolved. From germline, CDR1 is SGHTA and CDR2 FQGNSA. This CDR3 has 14 residues. V was cut by 5 bases and J by 0 bases, with 5 bases left in between. CDR3 DNA sequence: TGTGCCAGCAGCACCGGCTCTGGGGCCAACGTCCTGACTTTC. Translation: CASSTGSGANVLTF.

The chain uses TRBV6-4 and TRBJ1-6; D ambiguous. CDR3 size: 13 residues. CDR1 is MRHNA and CDR2 is SNTAGT in the germline V gene. With 5 bases removed from V and 10 bases from J, the gap between germline ends came to 12 bases. In DNA, the CDR3 is TGTGCCAGCAGTCAGAGGACTGAATCACCCCTCCACTTT. Protein product: CASSQRTESPLHF.